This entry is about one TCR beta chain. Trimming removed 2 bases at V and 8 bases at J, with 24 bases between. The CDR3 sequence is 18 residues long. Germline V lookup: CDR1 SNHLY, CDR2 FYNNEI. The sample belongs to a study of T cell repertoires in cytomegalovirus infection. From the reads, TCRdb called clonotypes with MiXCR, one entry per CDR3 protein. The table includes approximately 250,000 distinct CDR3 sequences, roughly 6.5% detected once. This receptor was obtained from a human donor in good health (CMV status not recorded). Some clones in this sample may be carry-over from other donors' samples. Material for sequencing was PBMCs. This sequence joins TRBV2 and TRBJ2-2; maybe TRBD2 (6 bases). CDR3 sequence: CASSELASVRRGRGELFF. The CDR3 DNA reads TGTGCCAGCAGTGAATTGGCGAGTGTTCGACGGGGGAGGGGGGAGCTGTTTTTT.